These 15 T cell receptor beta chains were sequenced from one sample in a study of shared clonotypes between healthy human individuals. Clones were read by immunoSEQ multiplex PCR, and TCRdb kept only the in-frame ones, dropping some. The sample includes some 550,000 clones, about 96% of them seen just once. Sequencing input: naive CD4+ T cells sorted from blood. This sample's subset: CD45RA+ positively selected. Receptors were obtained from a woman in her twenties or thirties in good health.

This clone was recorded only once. In nucleotides, the CDR3 is TGTGCCAGCAGCCAAGATCCTAGCGGGAGTACCGGGGAGCTGTTTTTT. This codes for CASSQDPSGSTGELFF. The chain recombines TRBV4-2 with TRBJ2-2; 10 bases are shared with TRBD2. Germline V CDR1 and CDR2: LGHNA, YNFKEQ. The ends lost 0 bases at V and 5 bases at J; junction bases unmatched: 3. This CDR3 is 16 amino acids long.

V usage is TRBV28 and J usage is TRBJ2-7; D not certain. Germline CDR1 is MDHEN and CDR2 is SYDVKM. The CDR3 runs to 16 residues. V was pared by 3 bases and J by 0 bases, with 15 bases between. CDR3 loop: CASSLDGSPGSYEQYF. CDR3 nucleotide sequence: TGTGCCAGCAGTTTGGATGGGTCGCCAGGCTCCTACGAGCAGTACTTC.

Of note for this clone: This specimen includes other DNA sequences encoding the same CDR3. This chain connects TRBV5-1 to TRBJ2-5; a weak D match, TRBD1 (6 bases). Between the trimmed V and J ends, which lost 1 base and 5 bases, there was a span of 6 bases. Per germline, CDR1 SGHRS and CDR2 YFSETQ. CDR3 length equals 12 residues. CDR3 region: CASSLRGETQYF. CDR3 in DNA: TGCGCCAGCAGCTTGAGGGGGGAGACCCAGTACTTC.

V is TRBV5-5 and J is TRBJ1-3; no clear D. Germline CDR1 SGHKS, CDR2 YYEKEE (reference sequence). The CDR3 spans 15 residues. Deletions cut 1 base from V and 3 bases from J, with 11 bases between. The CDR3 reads CASSLPRNLGNTIYF. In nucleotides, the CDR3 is TGTGCCAGCAGCTTGCCGCGGAACCTTGGAAACACCATATATTTT.

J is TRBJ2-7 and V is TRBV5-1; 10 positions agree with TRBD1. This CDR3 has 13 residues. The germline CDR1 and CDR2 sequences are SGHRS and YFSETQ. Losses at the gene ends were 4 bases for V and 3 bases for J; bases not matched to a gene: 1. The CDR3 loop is CASSGTGDYEQYF. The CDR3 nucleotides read TGCGCCAGCAGCGGGACAGGGGACTACGAGCAGTACTTC.

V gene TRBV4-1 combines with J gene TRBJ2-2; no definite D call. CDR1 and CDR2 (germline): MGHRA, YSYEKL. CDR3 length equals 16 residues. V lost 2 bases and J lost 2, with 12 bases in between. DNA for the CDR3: TGCGCCAGCAGCCAATTTGTGCTATCTAACACCGGGGAGCTGTTTTTT. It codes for CASSQFVLSNTGELFF.

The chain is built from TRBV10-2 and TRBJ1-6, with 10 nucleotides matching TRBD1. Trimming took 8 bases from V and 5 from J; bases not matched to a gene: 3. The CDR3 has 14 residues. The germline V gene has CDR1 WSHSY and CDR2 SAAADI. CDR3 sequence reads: CASGGTGDNSPLHF. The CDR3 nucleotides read TGCGCCAGCGGAGGGACAGGGGATAATTCACCCCTCCACTTT.

The CDR3 DNA follows: TGTGCCAGCAGTTCGACCCTAGCGGGGGCCTTCTACGAGCAGTACTTC. Protein sequence: CASSSTLAGAFYEQYF. J is TRBJ2-7 and V is TRBV28; 10 bases match TRBD2. The CDR3 extends over 16 amino acids. CDR1 MDHEN and CDR2 SYDVKM come from the germline V gene. V lost 4 bases, J lost 3 bases, and 9 bases stayed unmatched.

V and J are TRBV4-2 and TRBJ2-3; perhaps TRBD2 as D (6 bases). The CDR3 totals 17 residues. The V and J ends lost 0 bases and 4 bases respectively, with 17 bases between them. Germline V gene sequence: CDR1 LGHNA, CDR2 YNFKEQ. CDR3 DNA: TGTGCCAGCAGCCAAGAAGACGTCTCGCCGGGAGCAGATACGCAGTATTTT. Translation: CASSQEDVSPGADTQYF.

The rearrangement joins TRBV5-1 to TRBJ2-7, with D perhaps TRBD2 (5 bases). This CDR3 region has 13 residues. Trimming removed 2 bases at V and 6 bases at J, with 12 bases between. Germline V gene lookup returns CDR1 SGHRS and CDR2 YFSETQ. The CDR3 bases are TGCGCCAGCAGCTTTTATAGCGTCGGCGAGCAGTACTTC. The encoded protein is CASSFYSVGEQYF. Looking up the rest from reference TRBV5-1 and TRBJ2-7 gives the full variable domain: KAGVTQTPRYLIKTRGQQVTLSCSPISGHRSVSWYQQTPGQGLQFLFEYFSETQRNKGNFPGRFSGRQFSNSRSEMNVSTLELGDSALYLCASSFYSVGEQYFGPGTRLTVT.

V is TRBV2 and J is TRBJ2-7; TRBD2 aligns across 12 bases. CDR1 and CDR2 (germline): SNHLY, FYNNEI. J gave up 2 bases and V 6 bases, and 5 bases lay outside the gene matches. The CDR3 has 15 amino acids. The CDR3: CASSPGLAGTYEQYF. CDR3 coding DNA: TGTGCCAGCAGCCCTGGACTAGCGGGGACCTACGAGCAGTACTTC.

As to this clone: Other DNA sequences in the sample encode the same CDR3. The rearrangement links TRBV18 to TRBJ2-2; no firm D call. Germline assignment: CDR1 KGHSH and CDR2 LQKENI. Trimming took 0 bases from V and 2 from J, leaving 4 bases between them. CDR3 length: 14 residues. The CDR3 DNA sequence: TGTGCCAGCTCACCACCTGGAAACACCGGGGAGCTGTTTTTT. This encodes CASSPPGNTGELFF.

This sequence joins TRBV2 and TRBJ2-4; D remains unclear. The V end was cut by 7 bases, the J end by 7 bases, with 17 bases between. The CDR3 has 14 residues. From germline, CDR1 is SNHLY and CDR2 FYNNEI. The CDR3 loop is CASNAAISSNIQYF. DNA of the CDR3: TGTGCCAGCAACGCAGCGATCTCCTCGAACATTCAGTACTTC.

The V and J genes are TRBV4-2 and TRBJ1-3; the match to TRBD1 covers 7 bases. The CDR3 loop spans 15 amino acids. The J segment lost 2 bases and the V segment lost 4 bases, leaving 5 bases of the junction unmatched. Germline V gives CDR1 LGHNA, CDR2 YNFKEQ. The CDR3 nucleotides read TGTGCCAGCAGCCCGGACGGGACAGCTGGAAACACCATATATTTT. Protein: CASSPDGTAGNTIYF.

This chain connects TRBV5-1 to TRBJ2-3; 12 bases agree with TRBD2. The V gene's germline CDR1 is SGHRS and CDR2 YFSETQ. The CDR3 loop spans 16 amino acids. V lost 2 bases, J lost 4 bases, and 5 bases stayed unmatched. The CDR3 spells CASSFRLAGVPDTQYF. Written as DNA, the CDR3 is TGCGCCAGCAGCTTCCGACTAGCGGGAGTACCAGATACGCAGTATTTT. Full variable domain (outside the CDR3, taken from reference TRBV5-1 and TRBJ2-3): KAGVTQTPRYLIKTRGQQVTLSCSPISGHRSVSWYQQTPGQGLQFLFEYFSETQRNKGNFPGRFSGRQFSNSRSEMNVSTLELGDSALYLCASSFRLAGVPDTQYFGPGTRLTVL.